What follows describes a single T cell receptor beta chain. Participants reported their clinical history, and cohort assignment relied on those reports. Authors' processing steps: It was from reference gene primer amplification that nucleated cell counts were estimated. Using immunoSEQ multiplex PCR, the repertoire was profiled, and TCRdb retains in-frame clones only, with some absent. The D gene and trimming were derived from the DNA, and the V and J assignments and clone size from that table. The data contain 200,000 to 250,000 clones, roughly 89% of them singletons. This specimen comes from a study of blood T cell repertoires in COVID-19. About the study: Nucleic acid was either cDNA or gDNA, and it came from T cells, B-cell-depleted T cells, or PBMCs.

Germline V gene lookup returns CDR1 WSHSY and CDR2 SAAADI. Trimming removed 3 bases from V and 5 bases from J; junction bases left unmatched: 11. CDR3 length equals 19 residues. Sequenced material: PBMCs or T cells enriched from blood (not recorded which). The receptor comes from a woman aged 35 to 49 who had recovered from COVID-19. The rearrangement uses TRBV10-2 and TRBJ2-2; 14 nucleotides line up with TRBD2. CDR3 DNA sequence: TGCGCCAGCAGTGAACCCGGGACTAGCGGGAGATCAATGACCGGGGAGCTGTTTTTT. Translated, it gives CASSEPGTSGRSMTGELFF.